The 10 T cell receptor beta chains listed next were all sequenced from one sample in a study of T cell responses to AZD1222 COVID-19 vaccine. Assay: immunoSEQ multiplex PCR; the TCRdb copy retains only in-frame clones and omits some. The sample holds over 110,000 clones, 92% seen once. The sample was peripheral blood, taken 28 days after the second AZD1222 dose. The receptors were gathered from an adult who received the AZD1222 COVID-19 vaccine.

DNA of the CDR3: TGTGCCAGCAGTTTATCCAGCGGCGTGACCGGCTACACCTTC. Translated, it gives CASSLSSGVTGYTF. The V call is TRBV28, the J call TRBJ1-2, with unresolved D. CDR1 and CDR2 from the germline V gene are MDHEN and SYDVKM. Trimming left V 1 base short and J 8 bases short, with 14 bases between. The CDR3 is 14 residues long.

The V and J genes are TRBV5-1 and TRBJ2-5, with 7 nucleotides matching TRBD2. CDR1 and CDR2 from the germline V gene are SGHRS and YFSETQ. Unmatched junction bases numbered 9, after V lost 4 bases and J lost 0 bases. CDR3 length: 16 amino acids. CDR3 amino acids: CASSREGSGYQETQYF. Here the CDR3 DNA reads TGCGCCAGCAGCAGAGAAGGTAGCGGGTACCAAGAGACCCAGTACTTC.

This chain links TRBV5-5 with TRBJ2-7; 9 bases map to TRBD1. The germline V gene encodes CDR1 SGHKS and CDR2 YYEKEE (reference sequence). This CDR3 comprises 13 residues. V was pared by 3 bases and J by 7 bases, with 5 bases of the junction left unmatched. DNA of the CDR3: TGTGCCAGCAGCTCACAGGGGGCGCGGGAGCAGTACGTC. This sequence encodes CASSSQGAREQYV.

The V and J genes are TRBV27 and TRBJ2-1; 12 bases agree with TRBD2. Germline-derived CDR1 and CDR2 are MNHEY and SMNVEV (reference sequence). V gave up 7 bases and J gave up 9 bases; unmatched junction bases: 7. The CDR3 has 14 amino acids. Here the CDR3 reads CASTLTSGSGEQFF. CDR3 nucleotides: TGTGCCAGCACCCTGACTAGCGGGAGCGGTGAGCAGTTCTTC.

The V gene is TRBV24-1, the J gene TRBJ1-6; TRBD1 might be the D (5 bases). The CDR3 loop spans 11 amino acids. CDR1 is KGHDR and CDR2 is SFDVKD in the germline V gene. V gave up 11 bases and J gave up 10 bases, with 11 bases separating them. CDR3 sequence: CAIRGGSPLHF. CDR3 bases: TGTGCCATAAGGGGAGGCTCACCCCTCCACTTT.

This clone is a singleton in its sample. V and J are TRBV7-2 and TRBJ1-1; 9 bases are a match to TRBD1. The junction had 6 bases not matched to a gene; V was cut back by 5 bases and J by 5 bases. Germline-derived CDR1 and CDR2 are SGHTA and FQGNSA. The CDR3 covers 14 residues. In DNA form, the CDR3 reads TGTGCCAGCAGCACAACAGGGGGCGGGACTGAAGCTTTCTTT. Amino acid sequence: CASSTTGGGTEAFF.

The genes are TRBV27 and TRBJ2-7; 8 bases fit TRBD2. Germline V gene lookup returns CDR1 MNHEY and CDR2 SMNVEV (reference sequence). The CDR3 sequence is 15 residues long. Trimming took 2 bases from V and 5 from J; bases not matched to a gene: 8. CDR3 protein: CASSLQLAGRNEQYF. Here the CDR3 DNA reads TGTGCCAGCAGTTTACAATTAGCGGGACGCAACGAGCAGTACTTC.

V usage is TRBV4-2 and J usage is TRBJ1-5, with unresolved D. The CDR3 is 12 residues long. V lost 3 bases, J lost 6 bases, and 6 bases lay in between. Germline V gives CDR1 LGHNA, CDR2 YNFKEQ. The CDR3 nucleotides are TGTGCCAGCAGCCAGGGAAGTCAGCCCCAGCATTTT. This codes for CASSQGSQPQHF.

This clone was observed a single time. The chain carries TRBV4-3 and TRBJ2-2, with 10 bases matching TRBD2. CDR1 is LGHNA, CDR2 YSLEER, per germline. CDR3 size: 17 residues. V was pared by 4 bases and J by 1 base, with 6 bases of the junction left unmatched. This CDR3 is CASSPRSSGGNTGELFF. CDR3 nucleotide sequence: TGCGCCAGCAGCCCCAGATCTAGCGGGGGGAACACCGGGGAGCTGTTTTTT.

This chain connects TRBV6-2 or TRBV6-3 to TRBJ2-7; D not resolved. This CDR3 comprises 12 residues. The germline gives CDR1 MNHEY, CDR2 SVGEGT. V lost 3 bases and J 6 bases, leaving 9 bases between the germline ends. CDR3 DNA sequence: TGTGCCAGCAGTTATTTGGGTTCCGAGCAGTACGTC. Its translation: CASSYLGSEQYV.